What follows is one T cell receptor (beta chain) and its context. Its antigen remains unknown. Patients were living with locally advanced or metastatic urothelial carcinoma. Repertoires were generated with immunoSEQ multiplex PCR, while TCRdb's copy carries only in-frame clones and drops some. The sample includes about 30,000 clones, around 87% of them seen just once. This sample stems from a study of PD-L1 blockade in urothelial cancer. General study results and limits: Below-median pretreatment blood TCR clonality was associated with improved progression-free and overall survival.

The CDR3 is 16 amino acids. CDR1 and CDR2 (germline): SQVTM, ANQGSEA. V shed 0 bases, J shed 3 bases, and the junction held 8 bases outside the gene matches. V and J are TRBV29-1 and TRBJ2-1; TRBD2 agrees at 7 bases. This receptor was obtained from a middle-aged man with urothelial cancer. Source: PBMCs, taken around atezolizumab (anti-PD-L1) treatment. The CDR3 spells CSVEEWASGHYNEQFF. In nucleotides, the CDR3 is TGCAGCGTTGAAGAGTGGGCTAGCGGACACTACAATGAGCAGTTCTTC.